Below, one T cell receptor (beta chain) is given with its context. TCRdb's table, derived via immunoSEQ multiplex PCR, lists solely in-frame clones and lacks some. Here the sample spans about 15,000 clones, 70% to 90% being singletons. This entry is derived from a study of PD-1 blockade in classical Hodgkin lymphoma. CDR3 size: 15 residues. The V end lost 0 bases, the J end lost 9 bases, and 17 bases lay between the germline ends. The germline CDR1 and CDR2 sequences are SEHNR and FQNEAQ (reference sequence). All patients relapsed after autologous stem cell transplantation, and brentuximab vedotin exposure varied.

The receptor's source is a human donor with classical Hodgkin lymphoma. Sequenced here: peripheral blood mononuclear cells (PBMCs), sampled at baseline. This chain connects TRBV7-9 to TRBJ2-5; possible D gene TRBD2, 6 bases. CDR3 protein: CASSLAQAPSGAQYF. CDR3 sequence (DNA): TGTGCCAGCAGCTTAGCGCAGGCTCCCTCGGGGGCCCAGTACTTC.